This T cell receptor (beta chain) emerged from a study of neurological immune-mediated disorders. A single record per CDR3 protein comes from TCRdb applying MiXCR to the 5' RACE reads. The sample gives 90,000 to 150,000 distinct CDR3 sequences, roughly 3.2% of which show up once; about 1.2% is in the top ten. V was clipped by 6 bases and J by 3 bases; unmatched bases: 7. CDR3 size: 17 residues. This clonotype was counted many times. The gene calls are TRBV12-3 or TRBV12-4 and TRBJ2-1, with TRBD2 matching over 14 bases. The TCR was taken from a woman under 40 with multiple sclerosis. Sequencing was carried out using PBMCs. CDR3 DNA: TGTGCCAGCAGGACTAGCGGGGGGGCACTGGGCTACAATGAGCAGTTCTTC. This encodes CASRTSGGALGYNEQFF.